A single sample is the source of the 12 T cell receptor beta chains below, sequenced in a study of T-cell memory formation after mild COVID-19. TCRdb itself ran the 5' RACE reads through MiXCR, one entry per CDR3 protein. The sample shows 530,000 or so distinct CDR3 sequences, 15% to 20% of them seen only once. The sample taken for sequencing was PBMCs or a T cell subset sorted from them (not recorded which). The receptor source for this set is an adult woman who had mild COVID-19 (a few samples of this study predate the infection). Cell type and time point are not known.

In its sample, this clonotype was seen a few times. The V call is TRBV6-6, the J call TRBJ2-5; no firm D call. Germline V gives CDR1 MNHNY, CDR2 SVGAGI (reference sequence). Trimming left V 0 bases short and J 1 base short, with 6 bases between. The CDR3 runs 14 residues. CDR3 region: CASSYSVSQETQYF. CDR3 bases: TGTGCCAGCAGTTACTCGGTCTCCCAAGAGACCCAGTACTTC.

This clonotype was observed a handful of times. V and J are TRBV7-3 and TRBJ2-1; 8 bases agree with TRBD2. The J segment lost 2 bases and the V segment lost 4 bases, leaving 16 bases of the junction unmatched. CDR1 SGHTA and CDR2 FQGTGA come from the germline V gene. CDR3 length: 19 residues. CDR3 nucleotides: TGTGCCAGCAGCTCGAAAACTCTTCGACCGGGACTAGCCTACAATGAGCAGTTCTTC. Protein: CASSSKTLRPGLAYNEQFF.

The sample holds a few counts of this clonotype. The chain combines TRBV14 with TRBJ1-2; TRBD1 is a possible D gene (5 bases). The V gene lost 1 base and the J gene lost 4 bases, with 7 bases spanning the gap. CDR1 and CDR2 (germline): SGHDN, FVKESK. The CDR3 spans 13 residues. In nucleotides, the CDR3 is TGTGCCAGCAGCCAAGCCAGGGTCTATGGCTACACCTTC. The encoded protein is CASSQARVYGYTF.

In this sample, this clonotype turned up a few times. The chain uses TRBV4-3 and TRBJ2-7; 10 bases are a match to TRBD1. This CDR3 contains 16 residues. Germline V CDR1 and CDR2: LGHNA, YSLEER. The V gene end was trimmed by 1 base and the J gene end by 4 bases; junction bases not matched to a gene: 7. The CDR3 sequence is CASSQASGTGEYEQYF. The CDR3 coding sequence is TGCGCCAGCAGCCAAGCTTCCGGGACAGGGGAGTACGAGCAGTACTTC.

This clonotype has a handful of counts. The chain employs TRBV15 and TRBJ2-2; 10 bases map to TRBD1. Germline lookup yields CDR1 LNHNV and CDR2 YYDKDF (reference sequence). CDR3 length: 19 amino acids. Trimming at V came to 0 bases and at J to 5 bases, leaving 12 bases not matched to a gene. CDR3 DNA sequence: TGTGCCACCAGCAGAGATGGGATTGGGACAGGGGTATCAACCGGGGAGCTGTTTTTT. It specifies CATSRDGIGTGVSTGELFF.

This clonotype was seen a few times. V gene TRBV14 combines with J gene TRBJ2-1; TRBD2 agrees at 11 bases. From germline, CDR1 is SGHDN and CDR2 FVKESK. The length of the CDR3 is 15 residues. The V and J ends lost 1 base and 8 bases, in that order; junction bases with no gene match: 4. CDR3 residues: CASSQASGGLDEQFF. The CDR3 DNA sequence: TGTGCCAGCAGCCAAGCTAGCGGGGGGTTGGATGAGCAGTTCTTC.

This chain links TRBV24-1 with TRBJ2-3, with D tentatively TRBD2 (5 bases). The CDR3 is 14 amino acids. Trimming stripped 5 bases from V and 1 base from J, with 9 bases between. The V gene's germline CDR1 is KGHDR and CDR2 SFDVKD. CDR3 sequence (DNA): TGTGCCACCAGTGGTAGCGAAGGCACAGATACGCAGTATTTT. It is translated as CATSGSEGTDTQYF.

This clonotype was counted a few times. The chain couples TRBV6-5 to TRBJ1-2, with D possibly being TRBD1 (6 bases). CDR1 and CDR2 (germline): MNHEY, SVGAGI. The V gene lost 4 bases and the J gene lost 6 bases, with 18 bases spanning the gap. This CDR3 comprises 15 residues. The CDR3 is CASSSLAGRGHGYTF. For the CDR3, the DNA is TGTGCCAGCAGTTCCCTGGCGGGCAGGGGCCATGGCTACACCTTC.

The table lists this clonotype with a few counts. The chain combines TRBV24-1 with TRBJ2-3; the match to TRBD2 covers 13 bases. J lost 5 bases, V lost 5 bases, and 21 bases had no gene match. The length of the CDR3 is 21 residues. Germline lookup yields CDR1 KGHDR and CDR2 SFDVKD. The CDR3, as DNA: TGTGCCACCAGTGGACCGCCGAGGGGACTAGCGGGATACGGGGCACAAGATACGCAGTATTTT. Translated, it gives CATSGPPRGLAGYGAQDTQYF.

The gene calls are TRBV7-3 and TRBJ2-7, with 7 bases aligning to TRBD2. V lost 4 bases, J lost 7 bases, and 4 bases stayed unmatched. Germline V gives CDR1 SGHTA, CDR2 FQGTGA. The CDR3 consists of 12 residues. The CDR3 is CASSSTAGEQYF. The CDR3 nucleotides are TGTGCCAGCAGCTCCACAGCGGGGGAGCAGTACTTC.

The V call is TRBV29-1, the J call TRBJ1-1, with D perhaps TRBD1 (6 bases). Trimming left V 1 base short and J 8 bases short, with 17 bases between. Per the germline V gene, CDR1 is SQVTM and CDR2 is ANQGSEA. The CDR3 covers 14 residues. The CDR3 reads CSVEVTAAGVEAFF. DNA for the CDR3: TGCAGCGTTGAAGTTACGGCTGCAGGGGTAGAAGCTTTCTTT.

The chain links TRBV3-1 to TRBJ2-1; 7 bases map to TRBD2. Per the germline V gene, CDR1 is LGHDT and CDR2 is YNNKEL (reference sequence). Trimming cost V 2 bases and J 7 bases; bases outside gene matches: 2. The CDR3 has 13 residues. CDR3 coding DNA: TGTGCCAGCAGCCAATTACTAGCGAATGAGCAGTTCTTC. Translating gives CASSQLLANEQFF.